This T cell receptor (beta chain) was observed in a study of blood T cell repertoires in COVID-19. Whole-study context: Material from acute and convalescent COVID-19 was sourced from the United States, Italy and Spain.

The germline CDR1 and CDR2 sequences are MDHEN and SYDVKM. V gave up 5 bases and J gave up 0 bases, with 17 bases separating them. This CDR3 is built from 17 residues. This clone was observed a few times. In the original analysis: Using reference gene primer amplification, nucleated cell counts were estimated. Method: immunoSEQ multiplex PCR; TCRdb's copy keeps in-frame clones and lacks some. The DNA gave D and trimming, while V, J and clone size come from that table. The sample shows some 360,000 clones, approximately 89% of them seen only once. In Seattle, patients joined the study during active infection and were tracked longitudinally.

The source of this sequence is a woman aged 55-75 years with COVID-19, enrolled during active disease. Material: peripheral blood. The chain has TRBV28 and TRBJ2-1; TRBD1 is a possible D gene (5 bases). CDR3 DNA: TGTGCCAGCAGTATGGGTTCCGTGGACACCTCCTACAATGAGCAGTTCTTC. Translation gives CASSMGSVDTSYNEQFF.